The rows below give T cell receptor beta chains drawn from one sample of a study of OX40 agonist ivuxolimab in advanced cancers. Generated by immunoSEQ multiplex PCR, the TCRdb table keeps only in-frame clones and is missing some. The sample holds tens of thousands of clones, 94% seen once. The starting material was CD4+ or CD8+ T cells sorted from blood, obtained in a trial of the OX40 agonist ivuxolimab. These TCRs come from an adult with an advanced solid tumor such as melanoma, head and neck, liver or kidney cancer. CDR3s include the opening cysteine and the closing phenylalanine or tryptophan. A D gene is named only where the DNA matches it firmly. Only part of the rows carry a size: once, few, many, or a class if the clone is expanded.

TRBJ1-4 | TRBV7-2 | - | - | TGTGCCAGCAGCTTACTCCTGGGGAATGAAAAACTGTTTTTT | CASSLLLGNEKLFF
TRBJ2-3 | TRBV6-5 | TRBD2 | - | TGTGCCAGCAGTTTACCTCCGCGGGGGGGCACAGATACGCAGTATTTT | CASSLPPRGGTDTQYF
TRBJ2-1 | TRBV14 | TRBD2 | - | TGTGCCAGCAGCCAAGAGAGTAGCGGGGGCAATGAGCAGTTCTTC | CASSQESSGGNEQFF
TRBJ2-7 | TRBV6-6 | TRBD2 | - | TGTGCCAGCAGCCTGACTAGCGGGGCGGCTACCGAGCAGTACTTC | CASSLTSGAATEQYF
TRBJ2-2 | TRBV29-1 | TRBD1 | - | TGCAGCGTTCCGTGGGACAGGGGGGCCGGGGAGCTGTTTTTT | CSVPWDRGAGELFF
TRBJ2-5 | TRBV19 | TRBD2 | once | TGTGCCAGTAGTATCGGCGGGAGCGAGACCCAGTACTTC | CASSIGGSETQYF
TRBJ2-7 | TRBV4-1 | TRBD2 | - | TGCGCCAGCAGCCACTCCGGGGGAGGGCCCAACGAGCAGTACTTC | CASSHSGGGPNEQYF
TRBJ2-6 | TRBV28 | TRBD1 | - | TGTGCCAGCAGTTTAAGGGACAGGGGGCTAACTGGGGCCAACGTCCTGACTTTC | CASSLRDRGLTGANVLTF
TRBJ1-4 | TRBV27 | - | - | TGTGCCAGCAGTTTACTAGGAGGAAATGAAAAACTGTTTTTT | CASSLLGGNEKLFF
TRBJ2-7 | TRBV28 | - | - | TGTGCCAGCAGTCGCGCTGGCCACTACGAGCAGTACTTC | CASSRAGHYEQYF
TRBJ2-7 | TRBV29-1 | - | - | TGCAGCGTTGAAGATACCAGGAGAGGCGAGCAGTACTTC | CSVEDTRRGEQYF
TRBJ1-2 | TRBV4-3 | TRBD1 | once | TGCGCCAGCAGCCAAGATTCAGGGGGTAACTATGGCTACACCTTC | CASSQDSGGNYGYTF
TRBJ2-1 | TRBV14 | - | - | TGTGCCAGCAGCCCATGGGGAGCGTCCAGCTCCTACAATGAGCAGTTCTTC | CASSPWGASSSYNEQFF
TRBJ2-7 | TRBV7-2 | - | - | TGTGCCAGCAGCTGGGACTACGAGCAGTACTTC | CASSWDYEQYF
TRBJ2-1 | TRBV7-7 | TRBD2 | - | TGTGCCAGCAGCTTGGGGCTAGCGGGGGACCCCTCCTACAATGAGCAGTTCTTC | CASSLGLAGDPSYNEQFF
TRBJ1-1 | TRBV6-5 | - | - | TGTGCCAGCAGTTTTGGGGGCATGAACACTGAAGCTTTCTTT | CASSFGGMNTEAFF
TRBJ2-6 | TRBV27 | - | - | TGTGCCAGCAGTTTTACGAGCTCTGGGGCCAACGTCCTGACTTTC | CASSFTSSGANVLTF
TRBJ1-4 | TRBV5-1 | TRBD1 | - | TGCGCCAGCAGCTTGGGGACAGGGGGCCCCTTTAATGAAAAACTGTTTTTT | CASSLGTGGPFNEKLFF
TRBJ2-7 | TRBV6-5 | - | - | TGTGCCAGCAGTAACCGGGCAAAATACGAGCAGTACTTC | CASSNRAKYEQYF
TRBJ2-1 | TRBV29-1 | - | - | TGCAGCGTGCCGGGGACTTTCTTGGGTGAGCAGTTCTTC | CSVPGTFLGEQFF
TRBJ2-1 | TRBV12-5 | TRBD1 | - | TGTGCTAGTGGTTTGGGGCGACAGGGGGGTTATGCTGAGCAGTTCTTC | CASGLGRQGGYAEQFF
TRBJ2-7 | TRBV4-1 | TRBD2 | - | TGCGCCAGCAGACCCGGGGGGACCTCCTACGAGCAGTACTTC | CASRPGGTSYEQYF
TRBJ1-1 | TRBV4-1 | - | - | TGCGCCAGCAGCCAAGTGGCAGACCTGAACACTGAAGCTTTCTTT | CASSQVADLNTEAFF
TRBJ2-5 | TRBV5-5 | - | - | TGTGCCAGCAGCTTGAGGTTACACAACCAAGAGACCCAGTACTTC | CASSLRLHNQETQYF
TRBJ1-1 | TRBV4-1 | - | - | TGCGCCAGCAGTAAGGGGGAGGGCACTGAAGCTTTCTTT | CASSKGEGTEAFF
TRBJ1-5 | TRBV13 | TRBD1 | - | TGTGCCAGCAGCTTAGGGGGACAGATATCGAATAGCAATCAGCCCCAGCATTTT | CASSLGGQISNSNQPQHF
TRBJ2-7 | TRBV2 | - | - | TGTGCCAGCAGGGACATAACCTACGAGCAGTACTTC | CASRDITYEQYF
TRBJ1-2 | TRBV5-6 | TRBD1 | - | TGTGCCAGCAGCTCAACAGGGGAAGGGCTCTATGGCTACACCTTC | CASSSTGEGLYGYTF
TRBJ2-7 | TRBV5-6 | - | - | TGTGCCAGCAGCGCTTCGGAGACAGTACACTACGAGCAGTACTTC | CASSASETVHYEQYF
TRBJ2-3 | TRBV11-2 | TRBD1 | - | TGTGCCAGCAGCGACCGGGACAGGGGAGCAGATACGCAGTATTTT | CASSDRDRGADTQYF
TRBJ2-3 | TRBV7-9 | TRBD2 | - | TGTGCCAGCAGCTCGAGGGGACTAGCGGGTCCCACAGATACGCAGTATTTT | CASSSRGLAGPTDTQYF
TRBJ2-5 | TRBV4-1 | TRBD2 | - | TGCGCCAGCAGCCTTTCGGGGGGGACATTGTACCAAGAGACCCAGTACTTC | CASSLSGGTLYQETQYF